Below, 17 T cell receptor beta chains from the same sample are listed, as sequenced in a study of blood T cells in healthy people across ages. Together with a sample-barcoded 5' primer, a J-beta primer mix was included in a second PCR lasting roughly 6 to 12 cycles. Using its own MiXCR run on the 5' RACE reads, TCRdb lists one record per CDR3 protein. The sample yields 1,500,000 or so distinct CDR3 sequences, approximately 43% seen once. The sequenced sample consisted of blood. The origin of the receptors is a woman between 18 and 30 years old in good health.

V is TRBV15 and J is TRBJ1-2, with D unclear. Trimming shortened V by 7 bases and J by 8 bases, and 14 bases separated the two germline ends. The CDR3 contains 12 residues. The germline V gene encodes CDR1 LNHNV and CDR2 YYDKDF (reference sequence). CDR3 sequence reads: CATKNTIRGYTF. CDR3 bases: TGTGCCACCAAAAACACGATACGCGGCTACACCTTC.

The V call is TRBV12-3 or TRBV12-4, the J call TRBJ2-1, with D maybe TRBD2 (7 bases). CDR3 length equals 23 residues. Trimming removed 2 bases at V and 6 bases at J, with 38 bases between. The CDR3 region has the DNA TGTGCCAGCAGTTTACTGTCCGGGCGTGAGTGGGGGGCGGGAGTGGTGTTAGGCAATGAGCAGTTCTTC. Translating gives CASSLLSGREWGAGVVLGNEQFF.

The genes are TRBV4-1 and TRBJ1-1; D ambiguous. CDR1 MGHRA and CDR2 YSYEKL come from the germline V gene. CDR3 length: 15 amino acids. The V and J ends lost 3 bases and 1 base respectively, with 12 bases between them. The CDR3 sequence: CASSQDWNKNTEAFF. The CDR3 DNA follows: TGCGCCAGCAGCCAGGATTGGAATAAGAACACTGAAGCTTTCTTT.

The rearrangement joins TRBV29-1 to TRBJ2-1, with 7 bases aligning to TRBD2. CDR1 and CDR2 from the germline V gene are SQVTM and ANQGSEA. The CDR3 has 14 residues. The V segment lost 7 bases and the J segment 0 bases; nucleotides outside the gene matches: 6. Here the CDR3 reads CSALLAVSYNEQFF. CDR3 in DNA: TGCAGCGCGCTCCTAGCGGTCTCCTACAATGAGCAGTTCTTC.

This clonotype has only a few counts. The genes are TRBV25-1 and TRBJ1-2; D call uncertain. Germline V lookup: CDR1 MGHDK, CDR2 SYGVNS. The CDR3 consists of 13 residues. Trimming stripped 3 bases from V and 3 bases from J, with 8 bases between. The CDR3 region is CASSDSAYYGYTF. The CDR3 nucleotides read TGTGCCAGCAGTGATTCTGCTTACTATGGCTACACCTTC.

With respect to this clonotype: At one end, the junction sequence differs from germline, possibly due to a read error. The chain uses TRBV7-8 and TRBJ2-1; 9 bases are a match to TRBD2. From germline, CDR1 is SGHVS and CDR2 FQNEAQ. The CDR3 runs 15 residues. The CDR3 DNA is TGTGCCAGCAGCCCAAGCGGGGGGTTTTACAAGGAGCAGTTCTTC. Its protein is CASSPSGGFYKEQFF.

The sample holds a few counts of this clonotype. Since a much larger clone is just one base distant, this may be a read error. The rearrangement uses TRBV29-1 and TRBJ2-1; a weak D match, TRBD1 (5 bases). The J call may be in error: the DNA end matches TRBJ2-7 better. Germline V CDR1 and CDR2: SQVTM, ANQGSEA. There are 14 residues in the CDR3. CDR3 coding DNA: TGCAGCGCCAAAGGGCAGGGATCCTACAATGAGCAGTACTTC. This gives the protein CSAKGQGSYNEQYF.

The CDR3 is CSVRSTGAPENTGELFF. The CDR3 DNA follows: TGCAGCGTTAGGTCTACTGGGGCTCCTGAAAACACCGGGGAGCTGTTTTTT. This chain links TRBV29-1 with TRBJ2-2; D may be TRBD1 (5 bases). Between the trimmed V and J ends, which lost 5 bases and 2 bases, there was a span of 21 bases. Germline V gene lookup returns CDR1 SQVTM and CDR2 ANQGSEA. The CDR3 extends over 17 amino acids.

The chain joins TRBV7-9 to TRBJ1-6, with D possibly being TRBD1 (6 bases). The germline V gene has CDR1 SEHNR and CDR2 FQNEAQ (reference sequence). The CDR3 has 14 residues. V was cut by 3 bases and J by 14 bases, with 17 bases left in between. CDR3 protein: CASSFPGAPLSLHF. CDR3 DNA sequence: TGTGCCAGCAGCTTCCCAGGGGCGCCTCTATCCCTCCACTTT.

The chain couples TRBV6-2 or TRBV6-3 to TRBJ1-6; the D is unclear. V dropped 2 bases and J dropped 10 bases, with 6 bases sitting between them. The germline CDR1 and CDR2 sequences are MNHEY and SVGEGT. The CDR3 consists of 12 residues. CDR3 region: CASSYIGSPLHF. DNA of the CDR3: TGTGCCAGCAGTTACATAGGATCACCCCTCCACTTT.

This clonotype was seen only a few times. The chain employs TRBV20-1 and TRBJ2-7; TRBD2 is a possible D gene (5 bases). V lost 5 bases to trimming and J lost 4 bases, with 9 bases between them. Germline V gives CDR1 DFQATT, CDR2 SNEGSKA (reference sequence). The CDR3 sequence is 11 residues long. Written as DNA, the CDR3 is TGCAGTGCTGCCTGGGAGTACGAGCAGTACTTC. It is translated as CSAAWEYEQYF.

This clonotype was detected a few times. This sequence joins TRBV3-1 and TRBJ2-1; 8 bases agree with TRBD2. The germline V gene has CDR1 LGHDT and CDR2 YNNKEL (reference sequence). This CDR3 region has 17 residues. V gave up 0 bases and J gave up 1 base; unmatched junction bases: 5. Here the CDR3 reads CASSQDLAGMSYNEQFF. CDR3 DNA: TGTGCCAGCAGCCAAGATTTAGCGGGGATGTCCTACAATGAGCAGTTCTTC.

The chain has TRBV20-1 and TRBJ2-4; no definite D call. Germline lookup yields CDR1 DFQATT and CDR2 SNEGSKA (reference sequence). The CDR3 spans 14 residues. The V end was cut by 5 bases, the J end by 0 bases, with 11 bases between. The CDR3 spells CSAPLREAKNIQYF. The CDR3 nucleotides read TGCAGTGCTCCTCTGCGCGAAGCCAAAAACATTCAGTACTTC.

This chain joins TRBV6-2 or TRBV6-3 and TRBJ2-1; 10 nucleotides match TRBD2. J lost 3 bases, V lost 1 base, and 9 bases had no gene match. Germline V CDR1 and CDR2: MNHEY, SVGEGT. CDR3 length equals 18 residues. CDR3 protein: CASSYWAPTSGIYNEQFF. The CDR3 DNA reads as TGTGCCAGCAGTTACTGGGCCCCAACTAGCGGGATCTACAATGAGCAGTTCTTC.

The gene calls are TRBV12-3 or TRBV12-4 and TRBJ2-5; the match to TRBD2 covers 7 bases. The CDR3 is 19 amino acids. V lost 3 bases, J lost 11 bases, and 27 bases stayed unmatched. The CDR3: CASSFKERGHFFTYNEQYF. CDR3 nucleotides: TGTGCCAGCAGTTTCAAGGAGCGGGGCCACTTTTTTACCTACAATGAGCAGTACTTC.

This clonotype has a handful of counts. The gene calls are TRBV5-6 and TRBJ1-2, with 7 bases lining up with TRBD1. V was pared by 4 bases and J by 4 bases, with 4 bases of the junction left unmatched. This CDR3 is 13 amino acids long. Germline V CDR1 and CDR2: SGHDT, YYEEEE. In DNA form, the CDR3 reads TGTGCCAGCAGCGAGGACAGGCGCTATGGCTACACCTTC. This gives the protein CASSEDRRYGYTF.

This chain connects TRBV7-3 to TRBJ2-5; D perhaps matches TRBD1 (6 bases). The CDR3 is 15 amino acids. Trimming cost V 1 base and J 3 bases, with 12 bases left between them. Germline CDR1 reads SGHTA; CDR2 reads FQGTGA. CDR3 protein: CASSLSGTPKETQYF. The CDR3 DNA is TGTGCCAGCAGCTTAAGTGGGACACCTAAAGAGACCCAGTACTTC.